These T cell receptor beta chains were read from a single sample in a study of blood T cell repertoires in COVID-19. Sequencing used immunoSEQ multiplex PCR; TCRdb keeps in-frame clones, though not all of them. The profile shows approximately 240,000 clones, 70% to 85% of them singletons. The sequencing input was peripheral blood. All receptors come from a woman aged 35 to 49 with active or convalescent COVID-19. Both conserved end residues are part of each CDR3. A D gene is named only where the DNA matches it firmly. Expanded clones get a size class; other rows say once, few or many, or leave the size out.

>TRBD1|16|once|TRBJ1-5|TRBV3-1/TRBV3-2
TGTGCCAGCAGCCCTTCCGGGACAGGGGACGGTCAGCCCCAGCATTTT
CASSPSGTGDGQPQHF
>-|15|few|TRBJ1-1|TRBV3-1/TRBV3-2
TGTGCCAGCAGGTTAGACTCGGGAGTGAACACTGAAGCTTTCTTT
CASRLDSGVNTEAFF
>-|14|-|TRBJ1-4|TRBV18
TGTGCCAGCTCACCACCGGGCGCAAGTGAAAAACTGTTTTTT
CASSPPGASEKLFF
>-|13|once|TRBJ1-1|TRBV5-4
TGTGCCAGCAGCTTGCTAATGAACACTGAAGCTTTCTTT
CASSLLMNTEAFF
>-|13|-|TRBJ1-1|TRBV28
TGTGCCAGCAGCGGTCGTTGGAACACTGAAGCTTTCTTT
CASSGRWNTEAFF
>-|14|-|TRBJ2-1|TRBV25-1
TGTGCCAGCAGCGAGACAGGATTCTACAATGAGCAGTTCTTC
CASSETGFYNEQFF
>TRBD2|17|-|TRBJ2-1|TRBV6-4
TGTGCCAGCAGTGACTCGACGGAGCGGGGGGAGGTAAATGAGCAGTTCTTC
CASSDSTERGEVNEQFF
>-|16|-|TRBJ2-3|TRBV28
TGTGCCAGCATGGGCCAACAACTAGCTGGCACAGATACGCAGTATTTT
CASMGQQLAGTDTQYF
>TRBD2|14|few|TRBJ2-1|TRBV6-4
TGTGCCAGCAGTAGGACTAGCGGGGGGAATGAGCAGTTCTTC
CASSRTSGGNEQFF
>-|14|-|TRBJ2-3|TRBV3-1/TRBV3-2
TGTGCCAGCAGCCAGGAGAATTCCGGAGGTACGCAGTATTTT
CASSQENSGGTQYF
>TRBD2|18|-|TRBJ2-3|TRBV9
TGTGCCAGCAGCGTAGAAATAGCGGGGGGGGCCTTGACAGATACGCAGTATTTT
CASSVEIAGGALTDTQYF
>TRBD2|20|-|TRBJ2-1|TRBV24-1
TGTGCCACCAGTGATTTGGTTCGGACTAGCGGGGGGCGCTCCTACAATGAGCAGTTCTTC
CATSDLVRTSGGRSYNEQFF
>TRBD1|15|-|TRBJ2-2|TRBV5-3
TGTGCCAGAGGGCTGCGAGGGGGCGACACCGGGGAGCTGTTTTTT
CARGLRGGDTGELFF
>TRBD1|13|once|TRBJ1-2|TRBV6-5
TGTGCCAGCACTAGGGGACAGGGCTATGGCTACACCTTC
CASTRGQGYGYTF
>-|15|-|TRBJ1-2|TRBV30
TGTGCCTGGAGTCTACGAAGGGGGGGTAACTATGGCTACACCTTC
CAWSLRRGGNYGYTF
>-|13|few|TRBJ1-6|TRBV2
TGTGCCAGCAGTGACAGGGGTAATTCACCCCTCCACTTT
CASSDRGNSPLHF
>TRBD2|15|-|TRBJ2-3|TRBV5-1
TGCGCCAGCAGCCCGGGTAGCGGGGTCACAGATACGCAGTATTTT
CASSPGSGVTDTQYF
>TRBD1|15|-|TRBJ1-2|TRBV3-1/TRBV3-2
TGTGCCAGCAGCCAAGCTAACAGGGGGAGGTTTGGCTACACCTTC
CASSQANRGRFGYTF
>-|12|-|TRBJ1-5|TRBV9
TGTGCCAGCAGCTCAGGCAATCAGCCCCAGCATTTT
CASSSGNQPQHF
>-|13|once|TRBJ2-7|TRBV5-1
TGCGCCAGCAGCTCGGACAACTCCTACGAGCAGTACTTC
CASSSDNSYEQYF
>TRBD1|15|few|TRBJ1-3|TRBV11-2
TGTGCCAGCACCGGTTTCGACAGGGAAGGAAACACCATATATTTT
CASTGFDREGNTIYF
>TRBD1|15|-|TRBJ2-5|TRBV27
TGTGCCAGCAGTACCCACCCCGGGACAGGGGAGACCCAGTACTTC
CASSTHPGTGETQYF
>-|16|-|TRBJ1-6|TRBV5-1
TGCGCCAGCAGCCGGGGAGAGGGTATCAATAATTCACCCCTCCACTTT
CASSRGEGINNSPLHF
>-|15|-|TRBJ2-2|TRBV28
TGTGCCAGCAGTTGGCAGGGAAGAAGGACCGGGGAGCTGTTTTTT
CASSWQGRRTGELFF
>TRBD1|17|-|TRBJ1-5|TRBV7-2
TGTGCCAGCAGCTTAGCGACGGGAAGGGGGCTTAATCAGCCCCAGCATTTT
CASSLATGRGLNQPQHF
>-|15|few|TRBJ2-3|TRBV5-4
TGTGCCAGCAGCTCTGGACTCGATAGCACAGATACGCAGTATTTT
CASSSGLDSTDTQYF
>-|12|-|TRBJ2-3|TRBV11-2
TGTGCCAGCGGTCGAAGCCAAGATACGCAGTATTTT
CASGRSQDTQYF
>-|13|-|TRBJ1-5|TRBV28
TGTGCCAGCAGTCCCATGAACTATCAGCCCCAGCATTTT
CASSPMNYQPQHF
>TRBD1|14|-|TRBJ1-4|TRBV5-4
TGTGCCAGCAGCCGGGGACAGATGAATGAAAAACTGTTTTTT
CASSRGQMNEKLFF
>-|15|few|TRBJ2-3|TRBV27
TGTGCCAGCAGTTTAGGGGCAGGGAGGCAAGATACGCAGTATTTT
CASSLGAGRQDTQYF
>-|17|-|TRBJ1-4|TRBV6-4
TGTGCCAGCAGTGACTCGAGAGAACGTTCAACTAATGAAAAACTGTTTTTT
CASSDSRERSTNEKLFF
>TRBD2|16|-|TRBJ2-1|TRBV7-3
TGTGCCAGCAGCCATTTAGGACTAGAGCCCTACAATGAGCAGTTCTTC
CASSHLGLEPYNEQFF
>TRBD1|13|-|TRBJ2-2|TRBV2
TGTGCCATCACAGGGGGGACATTCGGGGAGCTGTTTTTT
CAITGGTFGELFF
>TRBD1|16|-|TRBJ2-1|TRBV28
TGTGCCAGCAGGTTTGGCGAAACAGGGGGTAACAATGAGCAGTTCTTC
CASRFGETGGNNEQFF
>-|13|few|TRBJ1-4|TRBV2
TGTGCCAGCAGTTACAGGGTTAGGGAAAAACTGTTTTTT
CASSYRVREKLFF
>TRBD1|14|-|TRBJ2-5|TRBV7-8
TGTGCCAGCAGCCCGCGGACAGGGGGCGAGACCCAGTACTTC
CASSPRTGGETQYF
>-|14|-|TRBJ2-3|TRBV5-1
TGCGCCAGCAGCTTGGGCAGGGGTACAGATACGCAGTATTTT
CASSLGRGTDTQYF
>TRBD1|15|-|TRBJ2-5|TRBV6-5
TGTGCCAGCCATTCCGGGACAGGGGTCCCAGAGACCCAGTACTTC
CASHSGTGVPETQYF
>-|13|-|TRBJ1-1|TRBV5-1
TGCGCCAGCAGCTTGGTCTCAGGGTCTGAAGCTTTCTTT
CASSLVSGSEAFF
>-|17|many|TRBJ1-5|TRBV11-2
TGTGCCAGCAGCCAAGGCGTAAGTGTCGGGGGCAATCAGCCCCAGCATTTT
CASSQGVSVGGNQPQHF
>-|11|few|TRBJ2-1|TRBV5-1
TGCGCCAGCAGCTTGGAGAGTGAGCAGTTCTTC
CASSLESEQFF
>-|14|once|TRBJ1-3|TRBV7-2
TGTGCCAGCAGCTTACGGGGTGCTGGAAACACCATATATTTT
CASSLRGAGNTIYF